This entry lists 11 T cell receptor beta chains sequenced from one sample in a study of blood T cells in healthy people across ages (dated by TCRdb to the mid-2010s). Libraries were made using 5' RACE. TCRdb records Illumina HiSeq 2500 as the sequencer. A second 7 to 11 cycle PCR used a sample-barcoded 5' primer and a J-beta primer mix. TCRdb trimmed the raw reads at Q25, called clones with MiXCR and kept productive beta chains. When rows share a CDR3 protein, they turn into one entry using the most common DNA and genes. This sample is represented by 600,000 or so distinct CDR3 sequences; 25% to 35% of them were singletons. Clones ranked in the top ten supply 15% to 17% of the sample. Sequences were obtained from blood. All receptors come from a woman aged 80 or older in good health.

The CDR3 sequence: CASSQDVSLETQYF. The CDR3 nucleotides are TGTGCCAGCAGCCAAGACGTTTCGTTGGAGACCCAGTACTTC. The V and J genes are TRBV14 and TRBJ2-5; D remains ambiguous. Trimming stripped 0 bases from V and 5 bases from J, with 10 bases between. Germline CDR1 reads SGHDN; CDR2 reads FVKESK. CDR3 size: 14 residues. Full variable domain (outside the CDR3, taken from reference TRBV14 and TRBJ2-5): EAGVTQFPSHSVIEKGQTVTLRCDPISGHDNLYWYRRVMGKEIKFLLHFVKESKQDESGMPNNRFLAERTGGTYSTLKVQPAELEDSGVYFCASSQDVSLETQYFGPGTRLLVL.

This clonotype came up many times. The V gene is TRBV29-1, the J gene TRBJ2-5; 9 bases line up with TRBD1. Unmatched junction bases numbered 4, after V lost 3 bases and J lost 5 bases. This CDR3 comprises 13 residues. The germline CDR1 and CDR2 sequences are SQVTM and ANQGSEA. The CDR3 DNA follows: TGCAGCGTTGAGCGGGACAGGGAGGAGACCCAGTACTTC. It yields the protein CSVERDREETQYF. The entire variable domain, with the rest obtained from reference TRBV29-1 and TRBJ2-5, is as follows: SAVISQKPSRDICQRGTSLTIQCQVDSQVTMMFWYRQQPGQSLTLIATANQGSEATYESGFVIDKFPISRPNLTFSTLTVSNMSPEDSSIYLCSVERDREETQYFGPGTRLLVL.

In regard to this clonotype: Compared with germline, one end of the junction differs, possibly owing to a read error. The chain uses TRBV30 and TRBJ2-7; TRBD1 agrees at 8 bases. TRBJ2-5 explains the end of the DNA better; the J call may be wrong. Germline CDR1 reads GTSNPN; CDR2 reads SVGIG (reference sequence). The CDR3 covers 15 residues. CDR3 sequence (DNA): TGTGCCTGGAGTGAAGAGACAGGGGTCCAAGGGACCCAGTACTTC. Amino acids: CAWSEETGVQGTQYF.

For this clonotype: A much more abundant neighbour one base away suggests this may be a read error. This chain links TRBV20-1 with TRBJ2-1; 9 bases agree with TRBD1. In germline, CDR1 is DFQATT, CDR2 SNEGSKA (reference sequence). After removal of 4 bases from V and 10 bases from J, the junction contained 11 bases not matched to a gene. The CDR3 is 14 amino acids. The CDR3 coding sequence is TGCAGTGCTAAGGACAGGGGAATTCTCTACGAGCAGTTCTTC. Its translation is CSAKDRGILYEQFF.

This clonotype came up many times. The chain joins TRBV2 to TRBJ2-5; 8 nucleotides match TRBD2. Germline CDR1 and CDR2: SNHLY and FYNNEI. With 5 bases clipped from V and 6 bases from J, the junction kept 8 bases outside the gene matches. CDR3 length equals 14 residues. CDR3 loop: CASSLLAGSKTQYF. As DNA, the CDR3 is TGTGCCAGCAGTCTTTTAGCGGGGTCGAAGACCCAGTACTTC.

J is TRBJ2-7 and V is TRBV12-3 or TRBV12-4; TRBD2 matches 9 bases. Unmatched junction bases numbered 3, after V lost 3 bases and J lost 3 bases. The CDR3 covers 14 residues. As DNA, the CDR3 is TGTGCCAGCAGTTTTGGGACTAGCTACTACGAGCAGTACTTC. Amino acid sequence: CASSFGTSYYEQYF.

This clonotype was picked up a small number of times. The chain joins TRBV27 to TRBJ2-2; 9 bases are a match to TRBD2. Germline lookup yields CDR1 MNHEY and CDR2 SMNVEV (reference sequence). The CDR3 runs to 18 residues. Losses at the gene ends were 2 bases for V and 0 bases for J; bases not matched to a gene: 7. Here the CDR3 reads CASSLISGGYSNTGELFF. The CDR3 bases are TGTGCCAGCAGTTTAATCAGCGGGGGGTATTCGAACACCGGGGAGCTGTTTTTT.

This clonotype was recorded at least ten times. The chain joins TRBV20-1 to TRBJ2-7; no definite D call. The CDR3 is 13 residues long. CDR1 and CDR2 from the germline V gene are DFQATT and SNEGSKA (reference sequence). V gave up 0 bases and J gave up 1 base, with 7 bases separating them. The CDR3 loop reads CSARDLTSYEQYF. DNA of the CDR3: TGCAGTGCTAGAGATCTGACATCCTACGAGCAGTACTTC.

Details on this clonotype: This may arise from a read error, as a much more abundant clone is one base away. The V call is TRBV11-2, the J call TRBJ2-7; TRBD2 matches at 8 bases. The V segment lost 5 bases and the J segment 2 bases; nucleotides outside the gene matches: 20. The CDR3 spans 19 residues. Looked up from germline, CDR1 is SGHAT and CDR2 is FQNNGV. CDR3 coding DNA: TGTGCCAGCAGCCCTCGGGGGGGGGATTGGCGGACCTTTGCCTACGAGCAGTACTTC. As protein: CASSPRGGDWRTFAYEQYF.

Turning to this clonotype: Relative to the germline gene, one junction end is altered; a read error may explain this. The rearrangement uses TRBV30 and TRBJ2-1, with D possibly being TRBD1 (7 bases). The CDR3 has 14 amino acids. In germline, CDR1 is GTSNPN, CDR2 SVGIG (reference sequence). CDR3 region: CAWSRDSSGNGQFF. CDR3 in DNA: TGCGCCTGGAGCCGGGACAGTAGCGGCAATGGGCAGTTCTTC.

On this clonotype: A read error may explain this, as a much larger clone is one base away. CDR3 DNA sequence: TGCGCCAGCAGCTCAGGACAGAAGAATGAAAAACGGTTTTTT. Translation gives CASSSGQKNEKRFF. This chain links TRBV5-1 with TRBJ1-4; the D gene is possibly TRBD1 (6 bases). The CDR3 sequence is 14 residues long. The germline V gene has CDR1 SGHRS and CDR2 YFSETQ.